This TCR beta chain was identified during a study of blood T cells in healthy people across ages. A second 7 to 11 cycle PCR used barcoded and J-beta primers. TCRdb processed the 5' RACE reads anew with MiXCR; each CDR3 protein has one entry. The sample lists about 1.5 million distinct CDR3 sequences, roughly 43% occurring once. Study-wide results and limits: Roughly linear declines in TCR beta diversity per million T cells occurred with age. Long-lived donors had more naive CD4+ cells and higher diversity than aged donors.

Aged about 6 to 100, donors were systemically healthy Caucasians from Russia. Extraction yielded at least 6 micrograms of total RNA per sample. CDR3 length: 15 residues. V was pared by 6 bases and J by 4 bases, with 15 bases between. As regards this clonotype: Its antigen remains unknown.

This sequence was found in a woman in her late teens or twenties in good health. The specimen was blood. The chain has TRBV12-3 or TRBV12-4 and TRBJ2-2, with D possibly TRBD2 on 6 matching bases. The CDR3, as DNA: TGTGCCAGCAGGCCCACTAGCACCTTCACCGGGGAGCTGTTTTTT. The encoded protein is CASRPTSTFTGELFF.